These 23 T cell receptor beta chains originate from one sample sequenced in a study of CD8+ T cells in alopecia areata. Sequencing used cDNA as its template, made by extracting RNA and reverse transcribing it. Here immunoSEQ multiplex PCR was the method, and the copy in TCRdb shows in-frame clones only, minus some. The repertoire holds 65,000 to 100,000 clones, with just over 50% as singletons. Sequencing was carried out using NKG2D-high CD8+ T cells sorted from blood. The receptor set was obtained from a human donor with alopecia areata.

This chain links TRBV27 with TRBJ1-2; 10 nucleotides line up with TRBD1. Germline CDR1 reads MNHEY; CDR2 reads SMNVEV (reference sequence). CDR3 size: 15 residues. The V and J ends lost 5 bases and 3 bases, in that order; junction bases with no gene match: 6. The CDR3, as DNA: TGTGCCAGCAGTCTCAGGACAGGGGGGGACTATGGCTACACCTTC. Amino acids: CASSLRTGGDYGYTF.

V gene TRBV5-6 combines with J gene TRBJ1-5; D not resolved. With 3 bases removed from V and 7 bases from J, the gap between germline ends came to 8 bases. The germline CDR1 and CDR2 sequences are SGHDT and YYEEEE. The CDR3 length is 12 residues. The CDR3 sequence is CASSSNTQPQHF. As DNA, the CDR3 is TGTGCCAGCAGCTCGAACACACAGCCCCAGCATTTT.

This clone was detected only once. The chain combines TRBV4-1 with TRBJ1-4; 7 bases map to TRBD1. The CDR3 is made up of 16 amino acids. Germline V gene sequence: CDR1 MGHRA, CDR2 YSYEKL. With V trimmed by 4 bases and J by 8 bases, 13 bases remained unmatched. The CDR3 protein is CASSRSGGGEDEKLFF. CDR3 bases: TGCGCCAGCAGCCGTTCCGGAGGGGGCGAGGACGAAAAACTGTTTTTT.

CDR3 protein: CSGGGETQYF. The CDR3 bases are TGCAGCGGAGGGGGAGAGACCCAGTACTTC. The V gene is TRBV29-1, the J gene TRBJ2-5, with D tentatively TRBD1 (6 bases). Trimming pared 7 bases from V and 4 bases from J, leaving 7 bases between. The CDR3 contains 10 residues. In germline, CDR1 is SQVTM, CDR2 ANQGSEA.

The CDR3 nucleotides are TGTGCCAGCAGCCGCGAGACCGCAGATACGCAGTATTTT. Translated, it gives CASSRETADTQYF. The rearrangement links TRBV9 to TRBJ2-3; D not certain. The V gene lost 4 bases and the J gene lost 4 bases, with 10 bases spanning the gap. The CDR3 has 13 amino acids. Germline CDR1 is SGDLS and CDR2 is YYNGEE.

The chain combines TRBV27 with TRBJ2-2; TRBD2 might be the D (5 bases). From germline, CDR1 is MNHEY and CDR2 SMNVEV (reference sequence). V was clipped by 2 bases and J by 6 bases, with 10 bases between them. This CDR3 is built from 14 residues. As DNA, the CDR3 is TGTGCCAGCAGTTTACTAGCTGGGGCCGGGGAGCTGTTTTTT. It translates to CASSLLAGAGELFF.

In this sample, this clone turned up a few times. This chain uses TRBV4-1 with TRBJ1-2; 7 bases line up with TRBD1. From germline, CDR1 is MGHRA and CDR2 YSYEKL. V dropped 4 bases and J dropped 6; count of bases not matched to a gene: 8. CDR3 length equals 14 residues. In nucleotides, the CDR3 is TGCGCCAGCAGCCCTCGGGACAGATCCGATGGCTACACCTTC. Protein sequence: CASSPRDRSDGYTF.

J is TRBJ2-7 and V is TRBV27, with 9 bases that match TRBD1. Germline values: CDR1 MNHEY, CDR2 SMNVEV (reference sequence). CDR3 length: 14 amino acids. V shed 5 bases, J shed 3 bases, and the junction held 5 bases outside the gene matches. This chain's CDR3 is CASSPGTGHYEQYF. CDR3 coding DNA: TGTGCCAGCAGTCCCGGGACAGGGCACTACGAGCAGTACTTC.

J is TRBJ2-5 and V is TRBV29-1, with 7 positions matching TRBD2. Germline V lookup: CDR1 SQVTM, CDR2 ANQGSEA. CDR3 length: 13 residues. Germline trimming cut 5 bases from V and 11 bases from J; bases unmatched to any gene: 14. The CDR3 DNA sequence: TGCAGCGTTCTTGCTGATTCAGGGCGGGAGCAGTACTTC. Protein product: CSVLADSGREQYF.

The chain carries TRBV25-1 and TRBJ1-1, with D maybe TRBD1 (5 bases). Germline CDR1 is MGHDK and CDR2 is SYGVNS. The length of the CDR3 is 11 residues. Trimming shortened V by 4 bases and J by 13 bases, and 13 bases separated the two germline ends. The CDR3 reads CASSVPKGFFF. In DNA form, the CDR3 reads TGTGCCAGCAGTGTCCCCAAGGGGTTTTTCTTT.

The chain joins TRBV27 to TRBJ1-2; 7 bases align to TRBD1. V was pared by 2 bases and J by 13 bases, with 10 bases of the junction left unmatched. This CDR3 comprises 13 residues. The germline CDR1 and CDR2 sequences are MNHEY and SMNVEV (reference sequence). CDR3 residues: CASSLGGGVAVTF. The CDR3 nucleotides are TGTGCCAGCAGTTTAGGAGGGGGCGTAGCGGTCACCTTC.

A single count supports this clone. V is TRBV5-1 and J is TRBJ2-7; D ambiguous. This CDR3 comprises 12 residues. V lost 3 bases and J lost 2, with 6 bases in between. The germline V gene has CDR1 SGHRS and CDR2 YFSETQ. In DNA form, the CDR3 reads TGCGCCAGCAGCTCCCAAACCTACGAGCAGTACTTC. It encodes CASSSQTYEQYF.

The chain links TRBV20-1 to TRBJ2-7, with D hard to call. V was clipped by 6 bases and J by 5 bases, with 11 bases between them. Germline V gene data show CDR1 as DFQATT and CDR2 as SNEGSKA (reference sequence). The CDR3 is 11 residues long. The CDR3 bases are TGCAGTGCCAGAAATTGGGACGAGCAGTACTTC. Protein product: CSARNWDEQYF.

This clone was seen repeatedly, ten times or more. The chain combines TRBV7-9 with TRBJ2-1; a possible D gene is TRBD2 (6 bases). V was pared by 6 bases and J by 2 bases, with 14 bases between. The CDR3 contains 15 residues. Germline assignment: CDR1 SEHNR and CDR2 FQNEAQ (reference sequence). In nucleotides, the CDR3 is TGTGCCAGCAGTCCGCCGGGACTGACCTACAATGAGCAGTTCTTC. This sequence encodes CASSPPGLTYNEQFF.

The chain combines TRBV5-6 with TRBJ2-2; D unresolved. The CDR3 has 16 amino acids. V lost 0 bases and J lost 0, with 9 bases in between. CDR1 and CDR2 (germline): SGHDT, YYEEEE. This CDR3 is CASSLGYYANTGELFF. The CDR3 DNA sequence: TGTGCCAGCAGCTTGGGATACTATGCGAACACCGGGGAGCTGTTTTTT.

This clone was observed a few times. The chain recombines TRBV28 with TRBJ2-7; TRBD2 is a possible D gene (6 bases). The CDR3 is 15 residues long. Germline V gene lookup returns CDR1 MDHEN and CDR2 SYDVKM. The V and J ends lost 4 bases and 2 bases respectively, with 15 bases between them. The CDR3 protein is CASSSPGRSAYEQYF. The DNA for the CDR3 is TGTGCCAGCAGTTCACCGGGGAGGTCGGCCTACGAGCAGTACTTC.

This chain connects TRBV30 to TRBJ1-1; D not resolved. Germline CDR1 reads GTSNPN; CDR2 reads SVGIG (reference sequence). The CDR3 covers 12 residues. Trimming removed 7 bases at V and 8 bases at J, with 17 bases between. CDR3 coding DNA: TGTGCCTTAAGAACCCTAGAGTGGGAAGCTTTCTTT. Translating gives CALRTLEWEAFF.

This clone was detected a few times. The rearrangement joins TRBV15 to TRBJ2-5; D uncertain. The CDR3 sequence is 14 residues long. Trimming stripped 8 bases from V and 0 bases from J, with 13 bases between. Germline lookup yields CDR1 LNHNV and CDR2 YYDKDF (reference sequence). CDR3 nucleotides: TGTGCCACCGAAACTTCGGAGTACCAAGAGACCCAGTACTTC. This codes for CATETSEYQETQYF.

A few counts support this clone. The chain is built from TRBV10-3 and TRBJ2-5; TRBD2 agrees at 7 bases. CDR1 and CDR2 from the germline V gene are ENHRY and SYGVKD. This CDR3 contains 13 residues. J lost 7 bases, V lost 4 bases, and 6 bases had no gene match. The CDR3 region is CAISVSREGTQYF. In nucleotides, the CDR3 is TGTGCCATCAGTGTGAGCAGGGAGGGGACCCAGTACTTC.

This clone has only a few counts. The gene calls are TRBV5-1 and TRBJ2-3; the D gene is possibly TRBD2 (5 bases). V was clipped by 6 bases and J by 1 base, with 6 bases between them. The CDR3 is 12 amino acids. Germline loops: CDR1 SGHRS, CDR2 YFSETQ. The CDR3 protein is CASMGGTDTQYF. CDR3 nucleotides: TGCGCCAGCATGGGAGGCACAGATACGCAGTATTTT.

This rearrangement joins TRBV27 to TRBJ2-7; D not certain. The CDR3 consists of 12 residues. V dropped 5 bases and J dropped 5 bases, with 10 bases sitting between them. Germline CDR1 reads MNHEY; CDR2 reads SMNVEV (reference sequence). The CDR3 spells CASSSSIHEQYF. The CDR3, as DNA: TGTGCCAGCAGTAGTTCTATCCACGAGCAGTACTTC.

V gene TRBV29-1 combines with J gene TRBJ2-3; D may be TRBD1 (6 bases). The CDR3 length is 15 residues. CDR1 and CDR2 from the germline V gene are SQVTM and ANQGSEA. V lost 1 base and J lost 1, with 12 bases in between. The CDR3 protein is CSVEASGARTDTQYF. The DNA for the CDR3 is TGCAGCGTTGAAGCATCAGGGGCCCGCACAGATACGCAGTATTTT.

This chain joins TRBV11-2 and TRBJ2-1; D not resolved. Trimming left V 3 bases short and J 8 bases short, with 8 bases between. This CDR3 comprises 12 residues. Germline V gene sequence: CDR1 SGHAT, CDR2 FQNNGV. In DNA, the CDR3 is TGTGCCAGCAGCTTTGGCCAACATGAGCAGTTCTTC. Protein: CASSFGQHEQFF.